The entry below describes one T cell receptor beta chain. J lost 3 bases, V lost 0 bases, and 3 bases had no gene match. The CDR3 is 14 amino acids. The germline CDR1 and CDR2 sequences are SGHRS and YFSETQ. The data stem from a study of blood T cell repertoires in COVID-19. Study summary: Nucleic acid was either cDNA or gDNA, and it came from T cells, B-cell-depleted T cells, or PBMCs.

In the source study's methods: Reference gene primer amplification gave nucleated cell count estimates. Measured with immunoSEQ multiplex PCR; TCRdb has only the in-frame clones, and not every one. The V and J calls and clone size come from that table; D and trimming were worked out from the DNA. Of hundreds of thousands of clones detected, about 90% appear once; the ten largest clones hold about 2%. During active infection, Seattle patients enrolled and were then monitored through disease. This sequence originates from a woman aged 25 to 39 with COVID-19, enrolled during active disease. V gene TRBV5-1 combines with J gene TRBJ2-7, with 7 bases identical to TRBD1. Sequenced input: peripheral blood. For the CDR3, the DNA is TGCGCCAGCAGCTTGGCCCGGGACAGCTACGAGCAGTACTTC. Protein product: CASSLARDSYEQYF. Combining the CDR3 with reference TRBV5-1 and TRBJ2-7 gives the whole variable domain KAGVTQTPRYLIKTRGQQVTLSCSPISGHRSVSWYQQTPGQGLQFLFEYFSETQRNKGNFPGRFSGRQFSNSRSEMNVSTLELGDSALYLCASSLARDSYEQYFGPGTRLTVT.